The 5 T cell receptor beta chains below all came from one sample that was sequenced in a study of blood T cell repertoires in COVID-19. Sequencing was performed with immunoSEQ multiplex PCR; in TCRdb, only in-frame clones are kept and a portion is missing. In the table there are about 40,000 clones, approximately 83% of which are singletons. Sequences were obtained from peripheral blood. The receptors shown here come from a human donor with acute or convalescent COVID-19. The donor label of this sample is uncertain.

The rearrangement joins TRBV4-2 to TRBJ2-2; TRBD2 matches at 9 bases. The CDR3 runs 16 residues. Per germline, CDR1 LGHNA and CDR2 YNFKEQ. J gave up 5 bases and V 1 base, and 5 bases lay outside the gene matches. The CDR3 protein is CASSQAQTSGTGELFF. CDR3 in DNA: TGTGCCAGCAGCCAAGCTCAGACTAGCGGTACCGGGGAGCTGTTTTTT.

This chain uses TRBV19 with TRBJ2-3, with 7 bases fitting TRBD2. The CDR3 is 12 residues long. Germline V gives CDR1 LNHDA, CDR2 SQIVND (reference sequence). V was clipped by 6 bases and J by 5 bases; unmatched bases: 2. The CDR3 bases are TGTGCCAGTAGGTTAGCGGGAGATACGCAGTATTTT. Translation: CASRLAGDTQYF.

This sequence joins TRBV19 and TRBJ2-2; 9 bases match TRBD1. With V trimmed by 6 bases and J by 8 bases, 13 bases remained unmatched. The CDR3 spans 16 residues. Germline assignment: CDR1 LNHDA and CDR2 SQIVND (reference sequence). CDR3 nucleotide sequence: TGTGCCAGTAGCCCCATCGGACAGGGGTATTCGGGGGAGCTGTTTTTT. Its translation is CASSPIGQGYSGELFF.

V usage is TRBV18 and J usage is TRBJ2-5; 9 bases are a match to TRBD1. Germline assignment: CDR1 KGHSH and CDR2 LQKENI. V shed 6 bases and J 3 bases; nucleotides not matched to a gene: 8. This CDR3 has 15 amino acids. CDR3 DNA sequence: TGTGCCAGCTCCCGGGGACAGGGCAAGGAAGAGACCCAGTACTTC. Residues: CASSRGQGKEETQYF.

Note on this clone: Given a much more abundant clone one base away, this may be a read error. The J gene is TRBJ2-3, the V gene TRBV7-9; D might be TRBD2 (7 bases). Germline CDR1 reads SEHNR; CDR2 reads FQNEAQ (reference sequence). The length of the CDR3 is 17 residues. The CDR3 sequence: CACRAGAGGGRTDTQYF. CDR3 bases: TGTGCCTGCAGGGCGGGGGCCGGGGGTGGCCGCACAGATACGCAGTATTTT. Full variable domain (remainder filled in from reference TRBV7-9 and TRBJ2-3): DTGVSQNPRHKITKRGQNVTFRCDPISEHNRLYWYRQTLGQGPEFLTYFQNEAQLEKSRLLSDRFSAERPKGSFSTLEIQRTEQGDSAMYLCACRAGAGGGRTDTQYFGPGTRLTVL.